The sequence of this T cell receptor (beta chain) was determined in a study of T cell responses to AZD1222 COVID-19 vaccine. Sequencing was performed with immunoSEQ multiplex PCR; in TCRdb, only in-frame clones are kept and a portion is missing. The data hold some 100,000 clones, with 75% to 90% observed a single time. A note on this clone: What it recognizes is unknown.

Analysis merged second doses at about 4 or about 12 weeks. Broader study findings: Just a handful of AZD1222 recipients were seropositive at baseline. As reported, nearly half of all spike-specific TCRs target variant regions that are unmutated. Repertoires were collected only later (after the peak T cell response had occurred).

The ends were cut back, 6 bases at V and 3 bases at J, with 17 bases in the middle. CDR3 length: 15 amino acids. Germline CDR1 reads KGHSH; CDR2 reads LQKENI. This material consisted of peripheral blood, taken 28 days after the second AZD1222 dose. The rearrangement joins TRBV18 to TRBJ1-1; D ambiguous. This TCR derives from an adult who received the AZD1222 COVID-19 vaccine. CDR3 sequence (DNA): TGTGCCAGCTCTCCGGAACGGGGATTCGACACTGAAGCTTTCTTT. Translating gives CASSPERGFDTEAFF.